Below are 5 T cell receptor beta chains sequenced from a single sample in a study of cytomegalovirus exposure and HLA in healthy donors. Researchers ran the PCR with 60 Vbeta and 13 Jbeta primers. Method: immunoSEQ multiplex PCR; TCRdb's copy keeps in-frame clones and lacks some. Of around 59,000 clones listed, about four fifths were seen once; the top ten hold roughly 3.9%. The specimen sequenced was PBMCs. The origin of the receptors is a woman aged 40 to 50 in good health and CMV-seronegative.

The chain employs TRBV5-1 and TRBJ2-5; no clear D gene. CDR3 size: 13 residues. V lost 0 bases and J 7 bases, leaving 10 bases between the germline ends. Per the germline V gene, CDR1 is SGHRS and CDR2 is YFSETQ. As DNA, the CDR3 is TGCGCCAGCAGCTTGGAGAGCATTGGGACCCAGTACTTC. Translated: CASSLESIGTQYF. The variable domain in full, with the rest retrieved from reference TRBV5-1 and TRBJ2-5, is KAGVTQTPRYLIKTRGQQVTLSCSPISGHRSVSWYQQTPGQGLQFLFEYFSETQRNKGNFPGRFSGRQFSNSRSEMNVSTLELGDSALYLCASSLESIGTQYFGPGTRLLVL.

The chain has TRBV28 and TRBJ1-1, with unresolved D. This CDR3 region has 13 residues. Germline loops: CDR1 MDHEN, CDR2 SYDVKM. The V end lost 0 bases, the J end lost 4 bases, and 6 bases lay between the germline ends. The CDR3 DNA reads TGTGCCAGCAGTTTATGGGCCGCCACTGAAGCTTTCTTT. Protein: CASSLWAATEAFF.

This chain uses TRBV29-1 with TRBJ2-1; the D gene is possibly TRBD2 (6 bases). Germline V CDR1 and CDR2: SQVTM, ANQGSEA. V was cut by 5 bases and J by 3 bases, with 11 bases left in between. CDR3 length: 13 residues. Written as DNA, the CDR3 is TGCAGCGTTACCGGGACTTTCTACAATGAGCAGTTCTTC. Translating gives CSVTGTFYNEQFF.

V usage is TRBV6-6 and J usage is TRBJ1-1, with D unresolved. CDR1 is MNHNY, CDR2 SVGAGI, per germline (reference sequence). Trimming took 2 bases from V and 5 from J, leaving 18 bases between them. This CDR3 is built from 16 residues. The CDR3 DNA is TGTGCCAGCAGTTACGAGACGGTTAGAGGTTGGACTGAAGCTTTCTTT. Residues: CASSYETVRGWTEAFF.

As DNA, the CDR3 is TGTGCCAGCAGCCGGAGGACTAGCGGGAGAGTGTTC. Translated: CASSRRTSGRVF. The chain is built from TRBV21-1 and TRBJ2-7; the table names TRBD2, a call not compared with the DNA. TRBV21-1 is tagged as a pseudogene. The CDR3 has 12 residues.